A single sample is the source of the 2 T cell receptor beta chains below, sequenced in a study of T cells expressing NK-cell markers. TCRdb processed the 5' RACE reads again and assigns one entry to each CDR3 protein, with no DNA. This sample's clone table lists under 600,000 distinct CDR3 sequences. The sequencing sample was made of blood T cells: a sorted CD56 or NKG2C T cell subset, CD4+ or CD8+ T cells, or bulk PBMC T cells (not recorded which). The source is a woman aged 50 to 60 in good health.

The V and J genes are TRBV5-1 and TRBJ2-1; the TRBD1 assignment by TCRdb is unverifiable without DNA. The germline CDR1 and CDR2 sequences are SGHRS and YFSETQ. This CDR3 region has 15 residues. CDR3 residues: CASSADGTGNNEQFF.

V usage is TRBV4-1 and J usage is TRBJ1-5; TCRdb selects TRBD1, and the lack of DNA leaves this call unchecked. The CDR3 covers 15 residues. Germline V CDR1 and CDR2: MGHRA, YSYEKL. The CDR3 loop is CASSTQGGSNQPQHF.